This T cell receptor (beta chain) stems from a study of T cell responses to AZD1222 COVID-19 vaccine. Data came from immunoSEQ multiplex PCR; TCRdb stores just in-frame clones and leaves some out. Among about 78,000 clones, roughly nine tenths were seen once, and the ten largest hold about a quarter. The source material was peripheral blood, sampled on day 0 of AZD1222 vaccination. This receptor was obtained from an adult in good health.

The CDR3 region is CASSSGTGQGGYTF. CDR3 coding DNA: TGTGCCAGCAGCTCCGGGACAGGGCAAGGTGGCTACACCTTC. The chain employs TRBV3-1 (or the pseudogene TRBV3-2) and TRBJ1-2; 9 positions agree with TRBD1. The length of the CDR3 is 14 residues. Germline-derived CDR1 and CDR2 are LGHDT and YNNKEL (reference sequence). The trim removed 5 bases at V and 7 bases at J, leaving 8 bases unmatched.